Detailed here is one T cell receptor beta chain. The data were taken from a study of shared T cell receptors in the human thymus. There are 15 residues in the CDR3. CDR1 SGHDT and CDR2 YYEEEE come from the germline V gene. Trimming stripped 7 bases from V and 2 bases from J, with 19 bases between. The assay was immunoSEQ multiplex PCR, and TCRdb's table has in-frame clones only and misses some. The sample contains under 700,000 clones, around 78% of which appear only once. These data also featured in a second study, about human thymus T cells. That work contributes: The donors were infants in Finland with congenital heart defects, otherwise immunologically healthy. Thymus tissue for the work was resected from patients undergoing corrective heart surgery. Related research described strongly overlapping thymic repertoires in unrelated people.

The chain couples TRBV5-6 to TRBJ2-7, with D maybe TRBD1 (6 bases). The sequenced material came from thymocytes. The sequence was collected from a boy younger than two with a congenital heart defect. The CDR3 loop is CASGSGQGHPYEQYF. CDR3 DNA sequence: TGTGCCAGCGGGTCCGGGCAGGGGCACCCCTACGAGCAGTACTTC.